What follows describes a single T cell receptor beta chain. In the source study's methods: From reference gene primer amplification, estimates of nucleated cell counts were derived. Data came from immunoSEQ multiplex PCR; TCRdb stores just in-frame clones and leaves some out. V and J calls and clone size are given by that table; D and trimming were obtained from the DNA. The table has roughly 340,000 clones, around 89% seen once; the top ten hold 0.9% to 1.1%. This entry is derived from a study of blood T cell repertoires in COVID-19. Study-level background: Italy, Spain and the United States were the sources of the convalescent and acute COVID-19 samples.

V was pared by 4 bases and J by 2 bases, with 0 bases of the junction left unmatched. Germline V gene data show CDR1 as LGHDT and CDR2 as YNNKEL (reference sequence). The CDR3 consists of 14 residues. Cohort allocation depended upon clinical history that participants reported. Two negative PCRs, clearance, or symptom resolution were required of recovered Cohort 3 donors. This TCR came from a young man who had recovered from COVID-19. Specimen: PBMCs or T cells enriched from blood (not recorded which). J is TRBJ1-4 and V is TRBV3-1 (or the pseudogene TRBV3-2); 8 bases are a match to TRBD1. As DNA, the CDR3 is TGTGCCAGCAGCCGACAGGGGACTAATGAAAAACTGTTTTTT. Translated, it gives CASSRQGTNEKLFF.